This T cell receptor (beta chain) was identified in a study of beta chain features in type 1 diabetes. Study summary: Patients did not differ from healthy donors in age, gender or cell yield. General observations from the study: In every one of the four CD4+ subsets, TCRB CDR3s were moderately but significantly shorter in Type 1 diabetes patients.

This CDR3 is built from 16 residues. V was cut by 2 bases and J by 2 bases, with 15 bases left in between. CDR1 is MNHNY, CDR2 SVGAGI, per germline (reference sequence). Expressed TCRB transcripts were sequenced because the isolated RNA had all been reverse transcribed beforehand. The table came from immunoSEQ multiplex PCR; TCRdb's copy has only in-frame clones and leaves some out. This sample yields more than 250,000 clones, of which about 24% are seen a single time; more than 0.009% belongs to the top ten. Points on this clone: No antigen is known for it.

This sequence joins TRBV6-6 and TRBJ2-5, with D perhaps matching TRBD2 (5 bases). The clonotype was recovered from a woman in her twenties or thirties with type 1 diabetes. The sample comprised naive CD4+ T cells from blood. CDR3 sequence reads: CASSYLSGRRQETQYF. The CDR3, as DNA: TGTGCCAGCAGTTACCTCTCTGGACGGAGGCAAGAGACCCAGTACTTC.